A single sample gave rise to the 7 T cell receptor beta chains below, sequenced in a study of response to subunit inactivated influenza vaccine. TCRdb recomputed calls from the RT-PCR reads with MiXCR, one row per CDR3 protein. The sample records 150,000 or so distinct CDR3 sequences, about 10% being singletons. The specimen comprised CD8+ T cells sorted from PBMCs, sampled around 25 months after vaccination. The receptors here all came from a man in his fifties or sixties who received an inactivated influenza vaccine.

This CDR3 is CASSFSMSSAETQYF. DNA for the CDR3: TGTGCCAGCAGTTTCTCAATGTCTAGCGCTGAGACCCAGTACTTC. J is TRBJ2-5 and V is TRBV12-3 or TRBV12-4; D is perhaps TRBD2 (6 bases). CDR3 length: 15 amino acids. V was pared by 3 bases and J by 5 bases, with 16 bases between.

This clonotype was counted between two and nine times. J is TRBJ2-2 and V is TRBV28; TRBD2 matches at 8 bases. CDR1 and CDR2 (germline): MDHEN, SYDVKM. The CDR3 loop spans 17 amino acids. V trimming: 2 bases; J trimming: 6 bases; junction bases outside the gene matches: 11. The CDR3 here is CASSLDNERELPGELFF. DNA for the CDR3: TGTGCCAGCAGTTTAGACAACGAGCGGGAGCTTCCCGGGGAGCTGTTTTTT.

The table lists this clonotype with many counts. V usage is TRBV20-1 and J usage is TRBJ2-3; D might be TRBD2 (6 bases). Germline V gives CDR1 DFQATT, CDR2 SNEGSKA (reference sequence). Trimming pared 0 bases from V and 5 bases from J, leaving 15 bases between. This CDR3 region has 15 residues. The CDR3 coding sequence is TGCAGTGCTAGAGATCTACTAGCTGAGGGAGATACGCAGTATTTT. Amino acids: CSARDLLAEGDTQYF.

The J gene is TRBJ1-2, the V gene TRBV28; TRBD1 matches 7 bases. The germline V gene has CDR1 MDHEN and CDR2 SYDVKM. J lost 4 bases, V lost 8 bases, and 10 bases had no gene match. The CDR3 spans 14 residues. Here the CDR3 DNA reads TGTGCCAGCGCCCGAGGGGGACAGTTCTATGGCTACACCTTC. This gives the protein CASARGGQFYGYTF.

This clonotype was detected a few times. The chain is built from TRBV3-1 and TRBJ2-4; 8 bases agree with TRBD2. Losses at the gene ends were 0 bases for V and 0 bases for J; bases not matched to a gene: 4. Germline values: CDR1 LGHDT, CDR2 YNNKEL (reference sequence). CDR3 length: 17 residues. Here the CDR3 reads CASSQDEAGVAKNIQYF. The CDR3 DNA reads as TGTGCCAGCAGCCAAGATGAAGCGGGAGTAGCCAAAAACATTCAGTACTTC. The entire variable domain, with the rest obtained from reference TRBV3-1 and TRBJ2-4, is as follows: DTAVSQTPKYLVTQMGNDKSIKCEQNLGHDTMYWYKQDSKKFLKIMFSYNNKELIINETVPNRFSPKSPDKAHLNLHINSLELGDSAVYFCASSQDEAGVAKNIQYFGAGTRLSVL.

This clonotype was found a few times. This rearrangement joins TRBV6-2 or TRBV6-3 to TRBJ2-5; TRBD2 agrees at 12 bases. Germline V gene sequence: CDR1 MNHEY, CDR2 SVGEGT. The ends lost 4 bases at V and 1 base at J; junction bases unmatched: 7. The CDR3 is made up of 17 amino acids. Here the CDR3 DNA reads TGTGCCAGCAGTTTCCCCCCTAGCGGGAGGGCCCAAGAGACCCAGTACTTC. This encodes CASSFPPSGRAQETQYF.

This sequence joins TRBV7-9 and TRBJ2-1; 7 bases map to TRBD2. Germline CDR1 and CDR2: SEHNR and FQNEAQ (reference sequence). CDR3 length: 16 amino acids. J lost 8 bases, V lost 2 bases, and 12 bases had no gene match. CDR3: CASSLMGRVPIDEQFF. For the CDR3, the DNA is TGTGCCAGCAGCTTAATGGGGAGGGTCCCAATTGATGAGCAGTTCTTC.